The 21 T cell receptor beta chains below were found in one sample sequenced in a study of blood T cells in healthy people across ages. PCR was performed a second time for about 7 to 12 cycles using a sample-barcoded 5' primer and a J-beta primer mix. One entry per CDR3 protein, called by TCRdb with MiXCR from the 5' RACE reads. This sample has hundreds of thousands of distinct CDR3 sequences; around three fifths occur once, and the top ten carry more than 35%. The sample comprised blood. The receptors originated from a man aged 60-69 years in good health.

The chain uses TRBV7-9 and TRBJ2-7, with D possibly matching TRBD1 (6 bases). There are 12 residues in the CDR3. From germline, CDR1 is SEHNR and CDR2 FQNEAQ (reference sequence). The germline V and J ends were trimmed by 6 bases and 3 bases, with 9 bases remaining between them. CDR3 sequence: CASSWDNYEQYF. Written as DNA, the CDR3 is TGTGCCAGCAGTTGGGACAACTACGAGCAGTACTTC.

V and J are TRBV24-1 and TRBJ1-1; the D is unclear. Germline loops: CDR1 KGHDR, CDR2 SFDVKD. The length of the CDR3 is 13 residues. V was cut by 5 bases and J by 2 bases, with 8 bases left in between. The CDR3 loop reads CATSVGSNTEAFF. DNA of the CDR3: TGTGCCACCAGTGTAGGTTCAAACACTGAAGCTTTCTTT.

The chain employs TRBV25-1 and TRBJ2-7, with a possible D match to TRBD1 (5 bases). CDR3 length equals 13 residues. V lost 5 bases and J 7 bases, leaving 15 bases between the germline ends. Germline CDR1 MGHDK, CDR2 SYGVNS. The CDR3 DNA reads TGTGCCAGCAGTCTACGACAGCTTGGTGAGCAGTACTTC. This encodes CASSLRQLGEQYF.

This clonotype was detected ten times or more. The V and J genes are TRBV12-3 or TRBV12-4 and TRBJ2-7; D is undetermined. This CDR3 has 11 residues. V was cut by 4 bases and J by 3 bases, with 4 bases left in between. The CDR3 sequence is CASSSGYEQYF. CDR3 nucleotides: TGTGCCAGCAGTTCAGGCTACGAGCAGTACTTC.

The V and J genes are TRBV20-1 and TRBJ2-1; 8 bases match TRBD2. The CDR3 covers 14 residues. CDR1 and CDR2 (germline): DFQATT, SNEGSKA (reference sequence). J was trimmed by 1 base and V by 6 bases; bases with no gene match: 5. As DNA, the CDR3 is TGCAGTGCAGCTCTAGCGGGTTCCTACAATGAGCAGTTCTTC. Its protein is CSAALAGSYNEQFF.

V is TRBV20-1 and J is TRBJ1-5, with 9 bases that match TRBD1. This CDR3 spans 15 amino acids. CDR1 is DFQATT and CDR2 is SNEGSKA in the germline V gene (reference sequence). Trimming at V came to 3 bases and at J to 1 base, leaving 4 bases not matched to a gene. CDR3 region: CSASDRGLSNQPQHF. CDR3 nucleotides: TGCAGTGCTAGCGACAGGGGGTTGAGCAATCAGCCCCAGCATTTT.

V gene TRBV10-2 combines with J gene TRBJ2-1; D may be TRBD1 or TRBD2 (5 bases each). V was pared by 3 bases and J by 10 bases, with 22 bases between. CDR3 length equals 16 residues. Germline V lookup: CDR1 WSHSY, CDR2 SAAADI. The CDR3 sequence is CASSDSSGRGFWEQFF. In DNA, the CDR3 is TGCGCCAGCAGTGATAGCTCGGGGCGCGGTTTCTGGGAGCAGTTCTTC.

This clonotype was seen more than once but under ten times. The V gene is TRBV20-1, the J gene TRBJ2-3; a weak D match, TRBD2 (6 bases). The CDR3 extends over 15 amino acids. V lost 1 base to trimming and J lost 0 bases, with 11 bases between them. Germline assignment: CDR1 DFQATT and CDR2 SNEGSKA (reference sequence). The CDR3 loop is CSARVPGVSTDTQYF. The DNA of the CDR3 is TGCAGTGCTAGAGTTCCGGGAGTTAGCACAGATACGCAGTATTTT.

This clonotype was counted between two and nine times. The chain recombines TRBV29-1 with TRBJ1-2, with D perhaps TRBD1 (6 bases). V was trimmed by 3 bases and J by 9 bases, leaving 14 bases between them. The germline V gene has CDR1 SQVTM and CDR2 ANQGSEA. The CDR3 consists of 12 residues. The CDR3 nucleotides read TGCAGCGTTGATCGGGACACAAGAAGCTACACCTTC. It yields the protein CSVDRDTRSYTF.

The gene calls are TRBV29-1 and TRBJ2-2; TRBD2 might be the D (6 bases). V was clipped by 5 bases and J by 5 bases, with 12 bases between them. This CDR3 has 13 amino acids. Germline CDR1 SQVTM, CDR2 ANQGSEA. The CDR3 loop reads CSVRRGITGELFF. CDR3 nucleotide sequence: TGCAGCGTTAGACGGGGGATAACCGGGGAGCTGTTTTTT.

There are a few counts of this clonotype. The chain combines TRBV4-1 with TRBJ1-4; D unclear. This CDR3 comprises 15 residues. Germline lookup yields CDR1 MGHRA and CDR2 YSYEKL. V was clipped by 3 bases and J by 0 bases, with 8 bases between them. The CDR3 DNA follows: TGCGCCAGCAGCCACCCACTTGCAACTAATGAAAAACTGTTTTTT. This translates into CASSHPLATNEKLFF.

This chain connects TRBV12-3 or TRBV12-4 to TRBJ1-2; 11 bases align to TRBD1. The CDR3 has 15 amino acids. The junction had 4 bases not matched to a gene; V was cut back by 3 bases and J by 4 bases. CDR3 protein: CASSFPGQGVYGYTF. CDR3 nucleotide sequence: TGTGCCAGCAGTTTCCCGGGACAGGGGGTCTATGGCTACACCTTC.

V gene TRBV25-1 combines with J gene TRBJ2-3, with TRBD1 as a possible D gene (6 bases). Trimming cost V 5 bases and J 10 bases, with 25 bases left between them. Germline V CDR1 and CDR2: MGHDK, SYGVNS. This CDR3 has 16 amino acids. The CDR3 nucleotides read TGTGCCAGCAGTTCTCCTGGGGGCCCCATCGACGGTCCGCAGTATTTT. Protein sequence: CASSSPGGPIDGPQYF.

The gene calls are TRBV3-1 and TRBJ2-2; possibly TRBD1 for D (6 bases). CDR3 length: 15 amino acids. Germline CDR1 reads LGHDT; CDR2 reads YNNKEL (reference sequence). V was clipped by 4 bases and J by 7 bases, with 16 bases between them. DNA of the CDR3: TGTGCCAGCAGCCCAGCTGCAGCAGGGGTCGGGGAGCTGTTTTTT. It is translated as CASSPAAAGVGELFF.

V is TRBV20-1 and J is TRBJ1-2; D is unclear. This CDR3 contains 11 residues. The V gene's germline CDR1 is DFQATT and CDR2 SNEGSKA (reference sequence). V lost 3 bases and J 7 bases, leaving 9 bases between the germline ends. Written as DNA, the CDR3 is TGCAGTGCTAGGGCCCCGGGTGGCTACACCTTC. Encoded protein: CSARAPGGYTF.

This clonotype was recorded at least ten times. The chain couples TRBV29-1 to TRBJ2-6; 7 nucleotides match TRBD2. Germline V CDR1 and CDR2: SQVTM, ANQGSEA. Trimming removed 0 bases from V and 1 base from J; junction bases left unmatched: 3. The CDR3 is 16 amino acids. The DNA for the CDR3 is TGCAGCGTTGAAGACAGGGAGGGGTCTGGGGCCAACGTCCTGACTTTC. Its translation is CSVEDREGSGANVLTF.

This clonotype occurred a few times. The chain couples TRBV7-2 to TRBJ1-1; D is undetermined. This CDR3 region has 15 residues. Trimming left V 3 bases short and J 4 bases short, with 15 bases between. Germline CDR1 is SGHTA and CDR2 is FQGNSA. The DNA of the CDR3 is TGTGCCAGCAGCTTGCAGCTGAGAAGGAGCACTGAAGCTTTCTTT. This codes for CASSLQLRRSTEAFF.

This clonotype has at least ten counts. The CDR3: CASSSSGGAETQYF. DNA of the CDR3: TGTGCCAGCAGCTCCTCGGGGGGGGCAGAGACCCAGTACTTC. V and J are TRBV12-3 or TRBV12-4 and TRBJ2-5; 8 nucleotides match TRBD2. The CDR3 totals 14 residues. Trimming at V came to 6 bases and at J to 4 bases, leaving 7 bases not matched to a gene.

J is TRBJ2-5 and V is TRBV20-1; the D gene is possibly TRBD2 (5 bases). The germline V and J ends were trimmed by 0 bases and 0 bases, with 14 bases remaining between them. Looked up from germline, CDR1 is DFQATT and CDR2 is SNEGSKA (reference sequence). There are 16 residues in the CDR3. The CDR3 DNA reads as TGCAGTGCTAGAGATAGAAGGGAGATTTACCAAGAGACCCAGTACTTC. Translating gives CSARDRREIYQETQYF.

The chain has TRBV7-9 and TRBJ1-3; D not certain. Trimming removed 5 bases from V and 9 bases from J, with 11 bases in between. Germline assignment: CDR1 SEHNR and CDR2 FQNEAQ (reference sequence). CDR3 length: 12 residues. In nucleotides, the CDR3 is TGTGCCAGCAGCCTCCCCGGTAGCACCATATATTTT. This translates into CASSLPGSTIYF.

This clonotype was found a few times. The chain carries TRBV6-5 and TRBJ1-1, with unresolved D. Trimming shortened V by 6 bases and J by 4 bases, and 21 bases separated the two germline ends. The CDR3 has 16 amino acids. CDR1 is MNHEY and CDR2 is SVGAGI in the germline V gene. The CDR3 spells CASRKRTGPRSTEAFF. DNA of the CDR3: TGTGCCAGCAGGAAAAGGACCGGGCCCCGGAGCACTGAAGCTTTCTTT.